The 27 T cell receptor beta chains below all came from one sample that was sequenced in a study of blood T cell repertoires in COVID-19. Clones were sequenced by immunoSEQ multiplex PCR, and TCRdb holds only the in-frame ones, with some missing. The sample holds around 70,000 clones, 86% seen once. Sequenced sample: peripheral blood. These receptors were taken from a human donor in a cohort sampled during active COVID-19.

CDR3 sequence reads: CASNLWTGANTEAFF. The CDR3 DNA sequence: TGTGCCAGCAACCTTTGGACAGGGGCGAACACTGAAGCTTTCTTT. V is TRBV5-6 and J is TRBJ1-1; 9 nucleotides line up with TRBD1. Looked up from germline, CDR1 is SGHDT and CDR2 is YYEEEE. Unmatched junction bases numbered 7, after V lost 6 bases and J lost 1 base. The CDR3 sequence is 15 residues long.

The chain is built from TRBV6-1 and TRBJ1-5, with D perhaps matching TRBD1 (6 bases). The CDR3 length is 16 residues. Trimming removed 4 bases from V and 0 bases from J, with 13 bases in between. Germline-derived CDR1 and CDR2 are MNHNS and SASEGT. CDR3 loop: CASSGTESFSNQPQHF. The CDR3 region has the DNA TGTGCCAGCAGTGGGACAGAGAGTTTTAGCAATCAGCCCCAGCATTTT.

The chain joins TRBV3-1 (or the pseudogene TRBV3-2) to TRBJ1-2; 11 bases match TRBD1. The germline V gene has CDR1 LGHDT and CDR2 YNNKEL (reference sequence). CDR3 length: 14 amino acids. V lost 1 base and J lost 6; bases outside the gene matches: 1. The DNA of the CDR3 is TGTGCCAGCAGCCAAGGGACAGGGGGCAATGGCTACACCTTC. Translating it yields CASSQGTGGNGYTF.

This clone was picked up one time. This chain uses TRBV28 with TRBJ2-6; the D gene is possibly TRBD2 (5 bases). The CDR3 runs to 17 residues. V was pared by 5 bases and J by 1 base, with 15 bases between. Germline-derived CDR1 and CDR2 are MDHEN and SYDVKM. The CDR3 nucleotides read TGTGCCAGCAGTCCCCGGCGGGTATGGTCTGGGGCCAACGTCCTGACTTTC. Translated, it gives CASSPRRVWSGANVLTF.

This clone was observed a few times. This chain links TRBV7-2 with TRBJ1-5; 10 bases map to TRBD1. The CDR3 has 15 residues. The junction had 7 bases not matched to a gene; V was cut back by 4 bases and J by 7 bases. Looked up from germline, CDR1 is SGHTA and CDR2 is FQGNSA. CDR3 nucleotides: TGTGCCAGCAGCTCCCGACAGGGGGCCGGGCAGCCCCAGCATTTT. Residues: CASSSRQGAGQPQHF.

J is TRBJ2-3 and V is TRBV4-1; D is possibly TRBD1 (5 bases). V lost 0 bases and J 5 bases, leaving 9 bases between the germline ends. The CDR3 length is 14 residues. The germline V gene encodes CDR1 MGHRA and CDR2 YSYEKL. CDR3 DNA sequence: TGCGCCAGCAGCCAAGATAGGGGAAAAGATACGCAGTATTTT. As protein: CASSQDRGKDTQYF.

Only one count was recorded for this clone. The CDR3 reads CASSQASGGGTDTQYF. The CDR3 DNA reads TGCGCCAGCAGCCAAGCTAGCGGGGGGGGCACAGATACGCAGTATTTT. This rearrangement joins TRBV4-3 to TRBJ2-3; 12 positions match TRBD2. The CDR3 runs to 16 residues. CDR1 LGHNA and CDR2 YSLEER come from the germline V gene. V was pared by 1 base and J by 1 base, with 0 bases of the junction left unmatched.

The CDR3 DNA follows: TGTGCCAGCAGGAAGGGACACTTGAACACTGAAGCTTTCTTT. Translating it yields CASRKGHLNTEAFF. This chain links TRBV11-1 with TRBJ1-1, with D possibly TRBD1 on 6 matching bases. The CDR3 is 14 residues long. V lost 6 bases and J lost 0, with 11 bases in between. Germline lookup yields CDR1 SGHAT and CDR2 FQDESV (reference sequence).

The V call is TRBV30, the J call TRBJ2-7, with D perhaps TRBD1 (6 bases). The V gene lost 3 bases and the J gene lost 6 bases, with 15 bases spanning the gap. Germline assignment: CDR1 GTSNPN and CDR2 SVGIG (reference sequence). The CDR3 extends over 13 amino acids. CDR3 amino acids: CAWSTGFRSEQYF. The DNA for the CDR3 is TGTGCCTGGAGCACAGGGTTTAGGTCCGAGCAGTACTTC.

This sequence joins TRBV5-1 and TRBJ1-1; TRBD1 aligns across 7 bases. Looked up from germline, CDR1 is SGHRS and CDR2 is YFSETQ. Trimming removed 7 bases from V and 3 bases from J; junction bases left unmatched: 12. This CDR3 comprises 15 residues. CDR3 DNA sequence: TGCGCCAGCTCCCGACAGGGACGCGGGGACACTGAAGCTTTCTTT. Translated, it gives CASSRQGRGDTEAFF.

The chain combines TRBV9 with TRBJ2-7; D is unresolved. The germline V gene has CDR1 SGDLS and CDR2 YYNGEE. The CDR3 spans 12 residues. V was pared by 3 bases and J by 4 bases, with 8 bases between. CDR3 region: CASSGTDYEQYF. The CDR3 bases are TGTGCCAGCAGCGGAACAGATTACGAGCAGTACTTC.

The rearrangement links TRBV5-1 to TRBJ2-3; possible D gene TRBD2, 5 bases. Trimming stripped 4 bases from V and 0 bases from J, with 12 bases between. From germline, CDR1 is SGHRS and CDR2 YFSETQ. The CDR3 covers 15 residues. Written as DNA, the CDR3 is TGCGCCAGCAGCGAGGACTCCTATAGCACAGATACGCAGTATTTT. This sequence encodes CASSEDSYSTDTQYF.

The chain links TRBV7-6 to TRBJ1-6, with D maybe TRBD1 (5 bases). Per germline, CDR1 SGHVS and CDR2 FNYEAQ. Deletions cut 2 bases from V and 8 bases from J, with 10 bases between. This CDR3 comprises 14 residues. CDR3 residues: CASSLRGGDSPLHF. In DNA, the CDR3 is TGTGCCAGCAGCTTAAGGGGTGGGGATTCACCCCTCCACTTT.

This CDR3 reads CATSRETGTGDEKLFF. CDR3 DNA sequence: TGTGCCACCAGCAGAGAAACCGGGACAGGGGACGAAAAACTGTTTTTT. This chain uses TRBV15 with TRBJ1-4, with TRBD1 identical over 10 bases. The germline gives CDR1 LNHNV, CDR2 YYDKDF (reference sequence). The CDR3 is 16 amino acids. Unmatched junction bases numbered 6, after V lost 0 bases and J lost 8 bases.

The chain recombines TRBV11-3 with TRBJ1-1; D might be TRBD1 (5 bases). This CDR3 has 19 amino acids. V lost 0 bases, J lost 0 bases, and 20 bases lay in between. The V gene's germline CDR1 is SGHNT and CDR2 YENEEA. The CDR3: CASSLDRWGLAFMNTEAFF. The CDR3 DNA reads TGTGCCAGCAGCTTAGATCGGTGGGGCCTCGCTTTTATGAACACTGAAGCTTTCTTT.

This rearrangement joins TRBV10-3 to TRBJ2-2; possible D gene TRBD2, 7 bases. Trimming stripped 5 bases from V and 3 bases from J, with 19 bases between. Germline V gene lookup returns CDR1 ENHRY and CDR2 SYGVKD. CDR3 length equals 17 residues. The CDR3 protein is CAISQLGGAGDTGELFF. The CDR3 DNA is TGTGCCATCAGTCAACTAGGGGGGGCGGGAGACACCGGGGAGCTGTTTTTT.

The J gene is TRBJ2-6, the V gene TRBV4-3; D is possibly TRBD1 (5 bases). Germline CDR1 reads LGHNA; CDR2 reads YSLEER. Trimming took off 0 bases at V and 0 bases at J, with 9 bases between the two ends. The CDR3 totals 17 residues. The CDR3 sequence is CASSQDLGVSGANVLTF. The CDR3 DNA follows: TGCGCCAGCAGCCAAGATCTAGGGGTCTCTGGGGCCAACGTCCTGACTTTC.

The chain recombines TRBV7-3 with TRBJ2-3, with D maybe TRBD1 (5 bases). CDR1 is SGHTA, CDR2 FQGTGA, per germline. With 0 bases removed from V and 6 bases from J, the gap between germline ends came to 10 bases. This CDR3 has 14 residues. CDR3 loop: CASSLTGVGDTQYF. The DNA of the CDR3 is TGTGCCAGCAGCTTAACAGGGGTGGGGGATACGCAGTATTTT. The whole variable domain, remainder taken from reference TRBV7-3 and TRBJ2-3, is GAGVSQTPSNKVTEKGKYVELRCDPISGHTALYWYRQSLGQGPEFLIYFQGTGAADDSGLPNDRFFAVRPEGSVSTLKIQRTERGDSAVYLCASSLTGVGDTQYFGPGTRLTVL.

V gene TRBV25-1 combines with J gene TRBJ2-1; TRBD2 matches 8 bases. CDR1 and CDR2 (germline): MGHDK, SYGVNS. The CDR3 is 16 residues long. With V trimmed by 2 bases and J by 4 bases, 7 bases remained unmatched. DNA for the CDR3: TGTGCCAGCAGTGAACTAGCGGGTTACACTTACAATGAGCAGTTCTTC. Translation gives CASSELAGYTYNEQFF.

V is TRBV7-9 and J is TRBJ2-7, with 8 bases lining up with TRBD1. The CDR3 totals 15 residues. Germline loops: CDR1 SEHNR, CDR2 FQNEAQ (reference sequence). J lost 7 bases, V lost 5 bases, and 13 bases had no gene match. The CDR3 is CASSPTDRGRNEQYF. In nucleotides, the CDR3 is TGTGCCAGCAGCCCTACCGACAGGGGCCGTAATGAGCAGTACTTC.

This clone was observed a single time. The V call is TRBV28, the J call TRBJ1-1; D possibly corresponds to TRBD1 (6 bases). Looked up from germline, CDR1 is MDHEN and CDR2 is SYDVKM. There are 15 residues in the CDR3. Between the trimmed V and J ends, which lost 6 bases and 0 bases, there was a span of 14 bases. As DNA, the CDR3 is TGTGCCAGCAGGGCCTCACAGGGCATGAACACTGAAGCTTTCTTT. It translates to CASRASQGMNTEAFF.

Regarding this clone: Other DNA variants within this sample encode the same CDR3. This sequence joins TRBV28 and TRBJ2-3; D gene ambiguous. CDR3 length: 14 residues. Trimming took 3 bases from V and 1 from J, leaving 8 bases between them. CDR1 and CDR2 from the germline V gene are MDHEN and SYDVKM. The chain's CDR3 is CASSFLAGTDTQYF. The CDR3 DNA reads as TGTGCCAGCAGTTTCTTAGCTGGCACAGATACGCAGTATTTT.

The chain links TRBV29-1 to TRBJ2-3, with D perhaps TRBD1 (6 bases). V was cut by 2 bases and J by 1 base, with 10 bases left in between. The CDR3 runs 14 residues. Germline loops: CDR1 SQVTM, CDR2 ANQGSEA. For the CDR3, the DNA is TGCAGCGTTGAACAGGGGTTCGGCACAGATACGCAGTATTTT. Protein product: CSVEQGFGTDTQYF.

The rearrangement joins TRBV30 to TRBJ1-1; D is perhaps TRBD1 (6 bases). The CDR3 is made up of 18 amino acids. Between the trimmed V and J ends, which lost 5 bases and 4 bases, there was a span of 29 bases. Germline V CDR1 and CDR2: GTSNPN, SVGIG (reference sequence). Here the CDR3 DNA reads TGTGCCTGGGCCCGGGGCTGGGCTAGCCAGGGAGGGGGCACTGAAGCTTTCTTT. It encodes CAWARGWASQGGGTEAFF.

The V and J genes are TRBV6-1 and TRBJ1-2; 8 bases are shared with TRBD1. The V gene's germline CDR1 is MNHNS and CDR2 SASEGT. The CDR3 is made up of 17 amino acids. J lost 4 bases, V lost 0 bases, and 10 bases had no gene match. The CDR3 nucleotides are TGTGCCAGCAGTGAAGCGCGGGGGACAGGTAAAGGCTATGGCTACACCTTC. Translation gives CASSEARGTGKGYGYTF.

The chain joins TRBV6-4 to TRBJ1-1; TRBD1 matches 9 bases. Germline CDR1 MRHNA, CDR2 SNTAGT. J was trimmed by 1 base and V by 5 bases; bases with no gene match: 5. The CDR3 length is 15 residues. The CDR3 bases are TGTGCCAGCAGTAGCAAACAGGGGGCGAACACTGAAGCTTTCTTT. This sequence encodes CASSSKQGANTEAFF.

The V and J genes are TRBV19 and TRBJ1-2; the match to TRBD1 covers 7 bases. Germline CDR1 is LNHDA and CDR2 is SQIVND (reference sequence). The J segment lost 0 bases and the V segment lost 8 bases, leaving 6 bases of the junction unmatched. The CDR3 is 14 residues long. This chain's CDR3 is CASRGTEPNYGYTF. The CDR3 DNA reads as TGTGCCAGTCGAGGGACAGAGCCTAACTATGGCTACACCTTC.